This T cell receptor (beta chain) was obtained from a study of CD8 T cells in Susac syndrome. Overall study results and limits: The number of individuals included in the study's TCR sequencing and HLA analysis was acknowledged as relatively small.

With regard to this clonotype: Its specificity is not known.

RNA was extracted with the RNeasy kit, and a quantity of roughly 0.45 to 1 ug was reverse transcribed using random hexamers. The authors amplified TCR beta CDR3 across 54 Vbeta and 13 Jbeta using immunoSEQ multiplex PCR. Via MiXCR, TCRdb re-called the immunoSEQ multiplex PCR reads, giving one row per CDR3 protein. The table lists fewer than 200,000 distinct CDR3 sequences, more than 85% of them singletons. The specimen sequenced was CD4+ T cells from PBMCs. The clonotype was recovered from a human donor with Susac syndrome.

CDR3 nucleotides: TGTGCCAGCAGCCGTCAGAGGAATGAAAAACTGTTTTTT. This sequence encodes CASSRQRNEKLFF. The genes are TRBV12-3 or TRBV12-4 and TRBJ1-4; D is ambiguous. The CDR3 length is 13 residues. V was clipped by 6 bases and J by 5 bases, with 10 bases between them.